These 23 T cell receptor beta chains were sequenced from one sample in a study of sequential checkpoint blockade in melanoma. Sequencing used immunoSEQ multiplex PCR; TCRdb keeps in-frame clones, though not all of them. Of 20,000 to 25,000 clones listed, approximately 68% are singletons. Treatment: randomized to nivolumab then ipilimumab (arm A) or the reverse (arm B). Material: CD8+ T cells sorted from blood (inferred from file names), obtained from a patient given nivolumab and ipilimumab in sequence. These receptors all stem from a human donor with melanoma.

The table lists this clone with a few counts. This sequence joins TRBV6-4 and TRBJ1-5, with unresolved D. CDR1 is MRHNA and CDR2 is SNTAGT in the germline V gene. The CDR3 has 13 amino acids. The germline V and J ends were trimmed by 0 bases and 6 bases, with 6 bases remaining between them. The CDR3 here is CASSDSFGQPQHF. CDR3 nucleotides: TGTGCCAGCAGTGACTCGTTCGGTCAGCCCCAGCATTTT.

This clone was seen only once. The chain recombines TRBV10-1 with TRBJ2-7, with 9 positions matching TRBD1. Germline V gives CDR1 WNHNN, CDR2 SYGVQD (reference sequence). The trim removed 8 bases at V and 4 bases at J, leaving 9 bases unmatched. The CDR3 contains 14 residues. CDR3 protein: CASFTTGGQYEQYV. The CDR3 coding sequence is TGCGCCAGCTTCACGACAGGGGGACAATACGAGCAGTACGTC.

This clone has only a few counts. V usage is TRBV5-3 and J usage is TRBJ2-7, with TRBD2 matching over 8 bases. Being an ORF, TRBV5-3 has a function that is uncertain. The J segment lost 7 bases and the V segment lost 4 bases, leaving 16 bases of the junction unmatched. There are 16 residues in the CDR3. CDR3 residues: CARSPVLLRGAWEQYF. The CDR3 DNA follows: TGTGCCAGAAGCCCCGTCCTGTTGCGGGGGGCTTGGGAGCAGTACTTC.

The chain combines TRBV15 with TRBJ2-3; the D is unclear. From germline, CDR1 is LNHNV and CDR2 YYDKDF (reference sequence). V lost 3 bases and J lost 3, with 13 bases in between. CDR3 size: 15 residues. The CDR3 region has the DNA TGTGCCACCAGCAGGGGCCGCGCCCGAACAGATACGCAGTATTTT. Amino acids: CATSRGRARTDTQYF.

The CDR3 region is CASSQGLAGLDTQYF. DNA for the CDR3: TGTGCCAGCAGCCAAGGACTAGCGGGGCTAGATACGCAGTATTTT. The chain links TRBV7-9 to TRBJ2-3; 12 nucleotides line up with TRBD2. The V gene end was trimmed by 5 bases and the J gene end by 5 bases; junction bases not matched to a gene: 5. Per germline, CDR1 SEHNR and CDR2 FQNEAQ (reference sequence). The CDR3 is 15 residues long.

This chain joins TRBV29-1 and TRBJ1-2; D gene uncertain. The V end lost 1 base, the J end lost 5 bases, and 11 bases lay between the germline ends. The germline V gene encodes CDR1 SQVTM and CDR2 ANQGSEA. The CDR3 spans 13 residues. The CDR3 nucleotides are TGCAGCGTTGAAGCGGGGTACCTTTATGGCTACACCTTC. Its protein is CSVEAGYLYGYTF.

Regarding this clone: A read error likely explains this, since a far larger clone differs by one base. The identical CDR3 is also encoded by other nucleotide sequences in the sample. The chain combines TRBV14 with TRBJ2-3; 8 nucleotides agree with TRBD2. In germline, CDR1 is SGHDN, CDR2 FVKESK. The trim removed 4 bases at V and 1 base at J, leaving 4 bases unmatched. This CDR3 contains 15 residues. This chain's CDR3 is CASSLVGGGTDTQYF. DNA of the CDR3: TGTGCCAGCAGCCTAGTCGGGGGGGGCACAGATACGCAGTATTTT.

The genes are TRBV19 and TRBJ2-2; TRBD1 aligns across 8 bases. The germline V gene has CDR1 LNHDA and CDR2 SQIVND (reference sequence). With V trimmed by 5 bases and J by 6 bases, 5 bases remained unmatched. CDR3 length: 14 amino acids. CDR3 amino acids: CASSPPDRAGELFF. CDR3 sequence (DNA): TGTGCCAGTAGTCCCCCGGACAGGGCCGGGGAGCTGTTTTTT.

This clone was counted only a few times. This rearrangement joins TRBV6-1 to TRBJ2-1; TRBD2 matches 8 bases. Trimming cost V 4 bases and J 3 bases; bases outside gene matches: 2. Germline V gives CDR1 MNHNS, CDR2 SASEGT. CDR3 size: 14 residues. The CDR3 is CASSAGLDYNEQFF. The DNA of the CDR3 is TGTGCCAGCAGTGCGGGACTAGACTACAATGAGCAGTTCTTC.

V and J are TRBV7-9 and TRBJ2-3, with no clear D. Germline V gene data show CDR1 as SEHNR and CDR2 as FQNEAQ (reference sequence). CDR3 size: 13 residues. Trimming removed 1 base at V and 3 bases at J, with 5 bases between. CDR3 sequence reads: CASSLVVTDTQYF. The CDR3 nucleotides read TGTGCCAGCAGCTTAGTCGTGACAGATACGCAGTATTTT.

The J gene is TRBJ1-2, the V gene TRBV27, with no clear D. Looked up from germline, CDR1 is MNHEY and CDR2 is SMNVEV (reference sequence). The CDR3 consists of 15 residues. V lost 3 bases and J lost 4, with 15 bases in between. The CDR3 DNA sequence: TGTGCCAGCAGTTTTAGCCTCAGAGGACTCTATGGCTACACCTTC. Its translation: CASSFSLRGLYGYTF.

V is TRBV5-4 and J is TRBJ2-1; 11 nucleotides line up with TRBD2. This CDR3 contains 15 residues. CDR1 and CDR2 (germline): SGHNT, YYREEE (reference sequence). V shed 4 bases, J shed 4 bases, and the junction held 4 bases outside the gene matches. CDR3 loop: CASSLGLAVYNEQFF. CDR3 nucleotides: TGTGCCAGCAGCCTGGGACTAGCGGTTTACAATGAGCAGTTCTTC.

This CDR3 is CASSQVVGLLNNEQFF. The CDR3 nucleotides are TGTGCCAGCAGCCAAGTCGTGGGACTACTAAACAATGAGCAGTTCTTC. The chain uses TRBV4-2 and TRBJ2-1; 7 nucleotides align to TRBD2. Germline CDR1 reads LGHNA; CDR2 reads YNFKEQ. This CDR3 comprises 16 residues. Losses at the gene ends were 1 base for V and 5 bases for J; bases not matched to a gene: 8.

The genes are TRBV7-9 and TRBJ2-3; 10 bases align to TRBD2. The CDR3 length is 16 residues. After removal of 3 bases from V and 4 bases from J, the junction contained 7 bases not matched to a gene. From germline, CDR1 is SEHNR and CDR2 FQNEAQ (reference sequence). In DNA form, the CDR3 reads TGTGCCAGCAGCTTTCCCCCTAGCGGGGGCCCAGATACGCAGTATTTT. It yields the protein CASSFPPSGGPDTQYF.

This chain connects TRBV9 to TRBJ1-1, with D possibly TRBD1 on 6 matching bases. The CDR3 runs 14 residues. Deletions cut 8 bases from V and 6 bases from J, with 20 bases between. The V gene's germline CDR1 is SGDLS and CDR2 YYNGEE. DNA of the CDR3: TGTGCCAGTAACCCTGGGGGCAGGGGAGCTGAAGCTTTCTTT. It translates to CASNPGGRGAEAFF.

V is TRBV28 and J is TRBJ1-6; no reliable D call. Germline-derived CDR1 and CDR2 are MDHEN and SYDVKM. Trimming removed 2 bases from V and 7 bases from J, with 15 bases in between. The CDR3 is 16 amino acids. The CDR3 bases are TGTGCCAGCAGTTTAAGTCTAGGAGATCCCAATTCACCCCTCCACTTT. This encodes CASSLSLGDPNSPLHF.

This clone is labeled medium-sized. The V call is TRBV10-3, the J call TRBJ1-2; 7 bases align to TRBD1. The CDR3 spans 11 residues. Trimming removed 7 bases from V and 6 bases from J; junction bases left unmatched: 2. Germline CDR1 is ENHRY and CDR2 is SYGVKD. The CDR3 protein is CAIKGANGYTF. The CDR3, as DNA: TGTGCCATCAAGGGGGCCAATGGCTACACCTTC.

This clone was observed a handful of times. V gene TRBV27 combines with J gene TRBJ1-2; D is undetermined. CDR1 and CDR2 (germline): MNHEY, SMNVEV (reference sequence). Trimming took 5 bases from V and 4 from J, leaving 11 bases between them. The CDR3 loop spans 13 amino acids. As DNA, the CDR3 is TGTGCCAGCAGTGGAGGAGGCGGCTATGGCTACACCTTC. This encodes CASSGGGGYGYTF.

The rearrangement uses TRBV4-3 and TRBJ2-3; D not certain. Trimming stripped 1 base from V and 1 base from J, with 9 bases between. Germline V gene sequence: CDR1 LGHNA, CDR2 YSLEER. The CDR3 is made up of 15 amino acids. CDR3 DNA sequence: TGCGCCAGCAGCCAAGGTGTTCAGGGCACAGATACGCAGTATTTT. This gives the protein CASSQGVQGTDTQYF.

The gene calls are TRBV4-2 and TRBJ1-2; D call uncertain. The CDR3 is 13 residues long. CDR1 and CDR2 (germline): LGHNA, YNFKEQ. The V gene lost 4 bases and the J gene lost 8 bases, with 14 bases spanning the gap. Here the CDR3 DNA reads TGTGCCAGCAGCCGTGGACTGGACGGGGGCTACACCTTC. Translated, it gives CASSRGLDGGYTF.

The V call is TRBV6-6, the J call TRBJ1-2; maybe TRBD1 (5 bases). V was trimmed by 5 bases and J by 5 bases, leaving 15 bases between them. Germline V gives CDR1 MNHNY, CDR2 SVGAGI (reference sequence). The CDR3 runs 14 residues. CDR3 in DNA: TGTGCCAGCAGTCCCCTTTGGGGCGGATATGGCTACACCTTC. Translation gives CASSPLWGGYGYTF.

This clone has more than one count but fewer than ten. J is TRBJ1-6 and V is TRBV13, with a weak D call TRBD1 (5 bases). Trimming pared 7 bases from V and 10 bases from J, leaving 14 bases between. The V gene's germline CDR1 is PRHDT and CDR2 FYEKMQ (reference sequence). The CDR3 is 13 amino acids. CDR3 sequence: CASTRASGSPLHF. CDR3 nucleotides: TGTGCCAGCACCAGGGCGAGCGGGTCACCCCTCCACTTT.

A single count supports this clone. The chain recombines TRBV5-1 with TRBJ1-5; weak D call: TRBD1 (6 bases). Germline V gene data show CDR1 as SGHRS and CDR2 as YFSETQ. The CDR3 is made up of 17 amino acids. With 1 base removed from V and 0 bases from J, the gap between germline ends came to 14 bases. CDR3 in amino acids: CASSLTPTGYSNQPQHF. The CDR3 DNA sequence: TGCGCCAGCAGCTTGACACCCACAGGGTATAGCAATCAGCCCCAGCATTTT.